The sequence of this TCR beta chain was determined in a study of T cell repertoires in cytomegalovirus infection. Study-level information: Use of recently identified HLA-C-restricted and well-studied HLA-B-restricted CMV epitopes was part of the study. In public TCR beta signatures, there were indications of both CMV infection and matching HLA type.

In TCRdb, the reads were re-called with MiXCR into one record per CDR3 protein. The sample contains about 920,000 distinct CDR3 sequences, under 40% of which appear only once. Overall study findings and caveats: CMV carriers with the relevant HLA were identified by cumulative public TCR beta family frequency. HLA-C-restricted CMV clonotypes gave the most frequent clonotype in two of eight donors.

In this sample, this clonotype turned up a few times. The antigen is undetermined. Sequenced here: cultured CD8+ T cells from PBMCs, sampled from culture after CMV antigen stimulation. This sequence originates from a human donor in good health (CMV status not recorded). Some clones in this sample may be carry-over from other donors' samples.

The CDR3 spells CASSFPGQTYGYTF. CDR3 DNA: TGTGCCAGCAGCTTTCCGGGACAAACCTATGGCTACACCTTC. The chain recombines TRBV6-5 with TRBJ1-2, with D possibly matching TRBD1 (6 bases). V lost 6 bases, J lost 4 bases, and 15 bases lay in between. Germline-derived CDR1 and CDR2 are MNHEY and SVGAGI. The CDR3 sequence is 14 residues long.